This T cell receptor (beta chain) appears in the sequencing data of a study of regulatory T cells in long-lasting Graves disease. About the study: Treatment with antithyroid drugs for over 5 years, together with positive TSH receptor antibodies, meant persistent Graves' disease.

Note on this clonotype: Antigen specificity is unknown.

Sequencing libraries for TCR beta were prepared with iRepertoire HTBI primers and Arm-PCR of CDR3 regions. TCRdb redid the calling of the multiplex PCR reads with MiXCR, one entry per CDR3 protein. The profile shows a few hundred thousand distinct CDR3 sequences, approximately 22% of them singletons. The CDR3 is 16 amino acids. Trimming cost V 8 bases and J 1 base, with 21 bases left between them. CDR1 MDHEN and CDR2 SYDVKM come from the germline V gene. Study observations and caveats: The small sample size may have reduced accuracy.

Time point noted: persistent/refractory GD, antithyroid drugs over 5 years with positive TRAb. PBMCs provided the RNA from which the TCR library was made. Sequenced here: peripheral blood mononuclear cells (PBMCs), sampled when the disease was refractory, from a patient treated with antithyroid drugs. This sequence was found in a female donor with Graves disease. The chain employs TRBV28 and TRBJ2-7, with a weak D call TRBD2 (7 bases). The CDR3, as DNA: TGTGCCAGCCCACGGGGGGCTGGGCACAAGTCCTACGAGCAGTACTTC. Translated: CASPRGAGHKSYEQYF.